This T cell receptor (beta chain) stems from a study of T cells in Graves' hyperthyroidism and ophthalmopathy. The TCR beta CDR3 regions underwent amplification using RNA transcripts as the source. The TCR CDR3 was amplified in a first-round RT-PCR using the HTBI primer set. MiXCR was run by TCRdb on the multiplex PCR reads, yielding one entry per CDR3 protein. The sample records 360,000 or so distinct CDR3 sequences, approximately 16% being singletons. By sample fraction, this clonotype is medium-sized (0.01 to 0.1%). The V and J ends lost 4 bases and 5 bases respectively, with 24 bases between them. The CDR3 sequence is 17 residues long. Germline assignment: CDR1 SGHTS and CDR2 YDEGEE.

This chain joins TRBV5-8 and TRBJ2-5; D may be TRBD2 (6 bases). The TCR comes from a woman aged 55-70 years with Graves' ophthalmopathy. Material: blood. In nucleotides, the CDR3 is TGTGCCAGCAGCCACGAAGGGTCATACGGAGGGTTCGAGACCCAGTACTTC. This codes for CASSHEGSYGGFETQYF.